Each of the 14 T cell receptor beta chains below was sequenced from the same sample in a study of blood T cells in healthy people across ages. It was with a sample-barcoded 5' primer and a J-beta primer mix that a second PCR of roughly 7 to 12 cycles was run. MiXCR was run by TCRdb on the 5' RACE reads, yielding one entry per CDR3 protein. The sample gives approximately 670,000 distinct CDR3 sequences, around 43% of which show up once; around 30% is in the top ten. The material sequenced was blood. The receptors originated from a man older than 75 in good health.

The genes are TRBV7-2 and TRBJ2-1, with 9 bases fitting TRBD2. The germline gives CDR1 SGHTA, CDR2 FQGNSA. CDR3 length equals 15 residues. J gave up 8 bases and V 6 bases, and 11 bases lay outside the gene matches. CDR3 DNA sequence: TGTGCCAGCAGGAAAAGTAGCGGGGGTCACGATGAGCAGTTCTTC. Its protein is CASRKSSGGHDEQFF.

This chain connects TRBV7-9 to TRBJ2-1; D is unclear. CDR3 length: 13 residues. The germline V gene has CDR1 SEHNR and CDR2 FQNEAQ (reference sequence). Trimming took 7 bases from V and 13 from J, leaving 20 bases between them. As DNA, the CDR3 is TGTGCCAGCACGGGCCTAGTAGAGGCGACCCAGTTCTTC. It translates to CASTGLVEATQFF. Full variable domain (remainder filled in from reference TRBV7-9 and TRBJ2-1): DTGVSQNPRHKITKRGQNVTFRCDPISEHNRLYWYRQTLGQGPEFLTYFQNEAQLEKSRLLSDRFSAERPKGSFSTLEIQRTEQGDSAMYLCASTGLVEATQFFGPGTRLTVL.

In this sample, this clonotype turned up a few times. V and J are TRBV20-1 and TRBJ2-1; 12 positions match TRBD1. Per the germline V gene, CDR1 is DFQATT and CDR2 is SNEGSKA (reference sequence). The CDR3 has 14 amino acids. Trimming removed 3 bases from V and 12 bases from J; junction bases left unmatched: 9. Written as DNA, the CDR3 is TGCAGTGCTAGTCCGGGACAGGGGGCGCTTTGGCAGTTCTTC. Translated, it gives CSASPGQGALWQFF.

The sample holds many counts of this clonotype. This chain uses TRBV6-2 or TRBV6-3 with TRBJ2-1; TRBD2 matches at 7 bases. V dropped 5 bases and J dropped 9; count of bases not matched to a gene: 16. This CDR3 has 16 amino acids. Germline assignment: CDR1 MNHEY and CDR2 SVGEGT. The CDR3 DNA sequence: TGTGCCAGCAGTGCCCGTGGGTGGCCCCCGGGAGGTGAGCAGTTCTTC. This gives the protein CASSARGWPPGGEQFF.

This clonotype came up a few times. The chain joins TRBV6-5 to TRBJ2-7, with D unclear. CDR3 length equals 14 residues. V lost 6 bases and J lost 0, with 12 bases in between. CDR1 MNHEY and CDR2 SVGAGI come from the germline V gene. CDR3 residues: CASRDWDSSYEQYF. The CDR3, as DNA: TGTGCCAGCAGGGATTGGGATTCCTCCTACGAGCAGTACTTC.

This sequence joins TRBV20-1 and TRBJ2-1; perhaps TRBD1 as D (7 bases). Germline CDR1 reads DFQATT; CDR2 reads SNEGSKA (reference sequence). This CDR3 is 17 amino acids long. V gave up 1 base and J gave up 4 bases, with 20 bases separating them. CDR3 residues: CSARGTGGGIGYNEQFF. The CDR3 nucleotides are TGCAGTGCTAGAGGGACAGGAGGCGGGATAGGTTACAATGAGCAGTTCTTC.

This clonotype was picked up a small number of times. This chain connects TRBV7-9 to TRBJ2-7, with TRBD2 matching over 10 bases. In germline, CDR1 is SEHNR, CDR2 FQNEAQ (reference sequence). This CDR3 has 15 residues. After removal of 3 bases from V and 0 bases from J, the junction contained 2 bases not matched to a gene. The CDR3 loop is CASSFGLADSYEQYF. In DNA form, the CDR3 reads TGTGCCAGCAGCTTTGGACTAGCGGACTCCTACGAGCAGTACTTC.

This clonotype was counted a few times. This chain uses TRBV20-1 with TRBJ2-4; TRBD1 aligns across 10 bases. This CDR3 has 12 amino acids. The junction had 5 bases not matched to a gene; V was cut back by 6 bases and J by 9 bases. Germline V gives CDR1 DFQATT, CDR2 SNEGSKA (reference sequence). The CDR3 loop is CSARGQGIIQYF. As DNA, the CDR3 is TGCAGTGCCCGGGGACAGGGGATCATTCAGTACTTC.

This clonotype was detected only a few times. The V call is TRBV6-5, the J call TRBJ1-4, with D hard to call. V was trimmed by 9 bases and J by 1 base, leaving 15 bases between them. The CDR3 contains 15 residues. From germline, CDR1 is MNHEY and CDR2 SVGAGI. The CDR3 loop reads CASGRRGRTNEKLFF. The CDR3 region has the DNA TGTGCCAGTGGTAGACGGGGAAGAACTAATGAAAAACTGTTTTTT.

This clonotype was found a few times. This chain connects TRBV5-6 to TRBJ2-3; no reliable D call. Trimming removed 1 base at V and 5 bases at J, with 8 bases between. The CDR3 runs 13 residues. Germline V gene data show CDR1 as SGHDT and CDR2 as YYEEEE. The CDR3 DNA follows: TGTGCCAGCAGCTTGTCGGTGGGAGATACGCAGTATTTT. Its translation is CASSLSVGDTQYF. Using reference TRBV5-6 and TRBJ2-3 for the parts outside the CDR3, the full variable domain is DAGVTQSPTHLIKTRGQQVTLRCSPKSGHDTVSWYQQALGQGPQFIFQYYEEEERQRGNFPDRFSGHQFPNYSSELNVNALLLGDSALYLCASSLSVGDTQYFGPGTRLTVL.

This chain links TRBV9 with TRBJ1-6; the D gene is possibly TRBD1 (5 bases). V lost 0 bases and J lost 1, with 5 bases in between. CDR3 length: 15 amino acids. CDR1 SGDLS and CDR2 YYNGEE come from the germline V gene. The CDR3 DNA reads TGTGCCAGCAGCGTAGGACAGTCCTATAATTCACCCCTCCACTTT. This sequence encodes CASSVGQSYNSPLHF.

CDR3: CASSLRPGPQYEQYF. CDR3 nucleotide sequence: TGTGCCAGCAGTTTAAGGCCGGGTCCTCAATACGAGCAGTACTTC. The chain is built from TRBV28 and TRBJ2-7; D is uncertain. The CDR3 loop spans 15 amino acids. V was trimmed by 2 bases and J by 4 bases, leaving 15 bases between them. Germline V lookup: CDR1 MDHEN, CDR2 SYDVKM.

This clonotype was observed many times. V usage is TRBV20-1 and J usage is TRBJ2-5, with a weak D call TRBD2 (5 bases). CDR1 DFQATT and CDR2 SNEGSKA come from the germline V gene (reference sequence). CDR3 length equals 15 residues. With 5 bases removed from V and 0 bases from J, the gap between germline ends came to 16 bases. This chain's CDR3 is CSAGQSDWYQETQYF. The CDR3 DNA sequence: TGCAGTGCTGGCCAATCGGACTGGTACCAAGAGACCCAGTACTTC.

Comments on this clonotype: A much bigger clone sits one base away, suggesting this may be a read error. This CDR3 reads CASSFSPRLVYAQYF. CDR3 nucleotide sequence: TGTGCCAGCAGTTTCAGCCCGAGACTTGTCTACGCGCAGTACTTC. The J gene is TRBJ2-7, the V gene TRBV28; D ambiguous. The CDR3 runs to 15 residues. Germline-derived CDR1 and CDR2 are MDHEN and SYDVKM.